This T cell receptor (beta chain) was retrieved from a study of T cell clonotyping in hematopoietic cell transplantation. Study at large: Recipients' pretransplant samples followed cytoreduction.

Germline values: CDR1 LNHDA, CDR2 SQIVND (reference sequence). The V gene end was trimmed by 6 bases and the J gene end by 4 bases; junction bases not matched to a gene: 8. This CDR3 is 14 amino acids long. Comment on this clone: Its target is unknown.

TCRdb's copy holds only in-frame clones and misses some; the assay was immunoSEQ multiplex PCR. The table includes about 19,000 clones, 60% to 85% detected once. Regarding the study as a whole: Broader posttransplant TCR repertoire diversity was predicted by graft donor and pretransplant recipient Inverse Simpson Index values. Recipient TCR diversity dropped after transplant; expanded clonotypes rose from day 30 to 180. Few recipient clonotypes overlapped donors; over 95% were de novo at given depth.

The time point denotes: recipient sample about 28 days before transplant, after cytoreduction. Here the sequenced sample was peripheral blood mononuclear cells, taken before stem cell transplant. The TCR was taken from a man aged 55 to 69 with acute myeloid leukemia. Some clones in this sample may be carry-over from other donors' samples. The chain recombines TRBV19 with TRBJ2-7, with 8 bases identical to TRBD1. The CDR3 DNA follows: TGTGCCAGTAGCGACAGGGGCGGCGTTTACGAGCAGTACTTC. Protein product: CASSDRGGVYEQYF. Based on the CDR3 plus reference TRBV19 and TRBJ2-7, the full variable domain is DGGITQSPKYLFRKEGQNVTLSCEQNLNHDAMYWYRQDPGQGLRLIYYSQIVNDFQKGDIAEGYSVSREKKESFPLTVTSAQKNPTAFYLCASSDRGGVYEQYFGPGTRLTVT.